These 2 T cell receptor beta chains were all obtained from the same sample, sequenced in a study of control samples from healthy donors and cancer patients. Assay: immunoSEQ multiplex PCR; the TCRdb copy retains only in-frame clones and omits some. The sample shows about 84,000 clones, around 83% of them seen only once. The sample taken for sequencing was PBMCs. The receptors originated from a man aged 55-75 years with head and neck cancer.

The chain has TRBV11-3 and TRBJ1-6; D might be TRBD1 (5 bases). Trimming took off 4 bases at V and 10 bases at J, with 14 bases between the two ends. This CDR3 has 14 residues. Germline assignment: CDR1 SGHNT and CDR2 YENEEA. The CDR3 reads CASSYGSGGSPLHF. In nucleotides, the CDR3 is TGTGCCAGCAGCTACGGGAGTGGGGGATCACCCCTCCACTTT.

The chain employs TRBV7-6 and TRBJ2-1; 13 bases align to TRBD2. Germline V lookup: CDR1 SGHVS, CDR2 FNYEAQ. Trimming took 1 base from V and 2 from J; bases not matched to a gene: 14. The CDR3 is made up of 21 amino acids. In nucleotides, the CDR3 is TGTGCCAGCAGCTTAGGTAGGATACTAGCGGGAGGGCCTACCGCCTACAATGAGCAGTTCTTC. Its translation is CASSLGRILAGGPTAYNEQFF.